The clone carrying this TCR beta chain turned up a few times. Its antigen is still unknown. The data stem from a study of T-cell reconstitution after alpha-beta-depleted transplantation in children. Study observations and caveats: Several hundred expanded graft clones reportedly gave rise to the alpha-beta T cells present about two months after transplant. By one year post-transplant, T-cell counts and diversity largely arose from T cells that were newly produced. High day-60 TCRbeta diversity in some patients came from surviving recipient T cells and thymic progenitors.

The CDR3 has 16 residues. V gave up 0 bases and J gave up 4 bases; unmatched junction bases: 8. Per germline, CDR1 DFQATT and CDR2 SNEGSKA (reference sequence). A library of TCRbeta sequences, prepared with unique molecular identifiers, was generated. TCRdb ran MiXCR on the PCR reads and lists one entry per CDR3 protein. The profile covers hundreds of thousands of distinct CDR3 sequences, with about an eighth appearing a single time and 0.79% taken by the ten largest. The genes are TRBV20-1 and TRBJ1-3; 8 nucleotides line up with TRBD1. This sequence originates from a girl aged 2-15 years with congenital amegakaryocytic thrombocytopenia, due to receive a stem cell transplant. Sequenced here: PBMCs, sampled before TCRalphabeta/CD19-depleted stem cell transplant. The CDR3 sequence is CSARDGTGIDGNTIYF. For the CDR3, the DNA is TGCAGTGCTAGAGACGGGACAGGTATAGACGGAAACACCATATATTTT.